One and the same sample provided the 3 T cell receptor beta chains below, sequenced in a study of blood T cell repertoires in COVID-19 (TCRdb year 2020). Library preparation employed the immunoSEQ multiplex PCR assay. The source is immuneACCESS, and TCRdb retained only in-frame sequences with V and J called. Part of the clones is not carried over; for the studies checked, unresolved V genes explain less than half of this, and the remainder is unexplained. The sample data list around 60,000 clones, and around 87% of these were observed just once. The ten largest clones take up 18% of the sample. Sequencing input: peripheral blood. These receptors were obtained from a woman aged 55-70 years with COVID-19, enrolled during active disease.

As for this clone: The sample has other DNA sequences that encode this CDR3 too. The chain links TRBV13 to TRBJ2-5; perhaps TRBD2 as D (5 bases). The V gene's germline CDR1 is PRHDT and CDR2 FYEKMQ (reference sequence). This CDR3 region has 14 residues. V lost 0 bases and J 5 bases, leaving 10 bases between the germline ends. CDR3 sequence: CASSLGLVTETQYF. The CDR3 coding sequence is TGTGCCAGCAGCTTAGGACTAGTAACTGAGACCCAGTACTTC.

CDR3 DNA: TGCGCGGGGGGGACAGATACGCAGTATTTT. Translated: CAGGTDTQYF. The chain links TRBV10-1 to TRBJ2-3, with 7 bases fitting TRBD2. The CDR3 extends over 10 amino acids. The germline gives CDR1 WNHNN, CDR2 SYGVQD (reference sequence).

This chain links TRBV11-3 with TRBJ2-1; 7 positions match TRBD2. The CDR3 contains 16 residues. Trimming removed 7 bases from V and 6 bases from J; junction bases left unmatched: 15. Germline V lookup: CDR1 SGHNT, CDR2 YENEEA. The CDR3 bases are TGTGCCAGCACCCCGAGGGGCGGGAGAAGGATCAATGAGCAGTTCTTC. It translates to CASTPRGGRRINEQFF.